Presented here are 5 T cell receptor beta chains from one specimen sequenced in a study of response to subunit inactivated influenza vaccine. A single record per CDR3 protein comes from TCRdb applying MiXCR to the RT-PCR reads. The repertoire holds approximately 200,000 distinct CDR3 sequences, with about an eighth as singletons. Sample: CD8+ T cells sorted from PBMCs, taken roughly 5 days after vaccination. These receptors came from a man between 45 and 60 years old who received an inactivated influenza vaccine.

This clonotype was picked up many times. The chain uses TRBV20-1 and TRBJ1-5; D is unclear. The length of the CDR3 is 13 residues. V dropped 2 bases and J dropped 2 bases, with 7 bases sitting between them. CDR1 DFQATT and CDR2 SNEGSKA come from the germline V gene (reference sequence). CDR3 region: CSARNGGNQPQHF. DNA for the CDR3: TGCAGTGCTAGAAATGGTGGCAATCAGCCCCAGCATTTT.

This clonotype was seen at least ten times. The chain combines TRBV12-3 or TRBV12-4 with TRBJ2-1; maybe TRBD1 (5 bases). There are 15 residues in the CDR3. V was clipped by 1 base and J by 8 bases, with 15 bases between them. The CDR3 reads CASSLEGRVKDEQFF. Written as DNA, the CDR3 is TGTGCCAGCAGTTTAGAAGGCAGGGTCAAGGATGAGCAGTTCTTC.

This clonotype has a handful of counts. Here the CDR3 reads CASSLGQPWEQYF. The CDR3 bases are TGTGCCAGCAGCTTAGGACAGCCCTGGGAGCAGTACTTC. This chain uses TRBV7-8 with TRBJ2-7; tentative D call: TRBD1 (5 bases). The CDR3 totals 13 residues. Per the germline V gene, CDR1 is SGHVS and CDR2 is FQNEAQ. V dropped 1 base and J dropped 7 bases, with 11 bases sitting between them.

The gene calls are TRBV29-1 and TRBJ2-1; D remains ambiguous. Per germline, CDR1 SQVTM and CDR2 ANQGSEA. The ends were cut back, 3 bases at V and 4 bases at J, with 4 bases in the middle. The CDR3 is 11 residues long. This CDR3 reads CSVDTYNEQFF. The CDR3 DNA reads as TGCAGCGTTGACACATACAATGAGCAGTTCTTC.

This clonotype was counted a few times. This rearrangement joins TRBV4-2 to TRBJ2-1; 11 bases are shared with TRBD2. The CDR3 spans 16 residues. The germline gives CDR1 LGHNA, CDR2 YNFKEQ. Trimming at V came to 2 bases and at J to 9 bases, leaving 9 bases not matched to a gene. This CDR3 reads CASSQTDTSGSFEQFF. CDR3 nucleotides: TGTGCCAGCAGCCAAACTGATACTAGCGGGAGTTTTGAGCAGTTCTTC.